The 30 T cell receptor beta chains below were found in one sample sequenced in a study of T cells after yellow fever vaccination. One entry per CDR3 protein results from TCRdb running MiXCR on the 5' RACE reads. Of a few hundred thousand distinct CDR3 sequences listed, 7% to 9% are singletons. The specimen was PBMCs, collected roughly 45 days after the first yellow fever vaccination. These receptor sequences come from a man between 18 and 35 years old who received the YFV17D yellow fever vaccine.

This clonotype was recorded a few times. The V gene is TRBV5-1, the J gene TRBJ2-1, with 8 bases aligning to TRBD1. Per germline, CDR1 SGHRS and CDR2 YFSETQ. The CDR3 spans 14 residues. V shed 3 bases, J shed 15 bases, and the junction held 14 bases outside the gene matches. Written as DNA, the CDR3 is TGCGCCAGCAGCTCAGCAGCCGGACAGGGCATCGGGTTCTTC. Its protein product is CASSSAAGQGIGFF.

This clonotype has just a few counts. The genes are TRBV21-1 and TRBJ2-7; the table's D gene call, TRBD1, was not cross checked with the DNA. TRBV21-1 is shown as a pseudogene. This CDR3 is 16 amino acids long. CDR3 residues: CASSKNRQDYSYEQYF. Here the CDR3 DNA reads TGTGCCAGCAGCAAAAACAGACAGGATTACTCCTACGAGCAGTACTTC.

This clonotype was observed a few times. The chain links TRBV12-3 or TRBV12-4 to TRBJ2-1, with 12 nucleotides matching TRBD1. Trimming at V came to 5 bases and at J to 6 bases, leaving 8 bases not matched to a gene. This CDR3 region has 16 residues. The CDR3 here is CASSGGGQGAGNEQFF. CDR3 bases: TGTGCCAGCAGTGGGGGGGGACAGGGGGCCGGCAATGAGCAGTTCTTC.

This clonotype showed up just a few times. The chain couples TRBV7-8 to TRBJ2-1, with D tentatively TRBD1 or TRBD2 (6 bases each). Germline V CDR1 and CDR2: SGHVS, FQNEAQ. Trimming pared 7 bases from V and 3 bases from J, leaving 19 bases between. This CDR3 has 16 residues. CDR3 in DNA: TGTGCCAGCACCCTAGGGGGAGGAGCCCTCTACAATGAGCAGTTCTTC. Its translation is CASTLGGGALYNEQFF.

This clonotype was picked up many times. The chain is built from TRBV18 and TRBJ2-3; 10 nucleotides match TRBD2. The length of the CDR3 is 15 residues. Germline values: CDR1 KGHSH, CDR2 LQKENI. Germline trimming cut 4 bases from V and 1 base from J; bases unmatched to any gene: 2. Here the CDR3 DNA reads TGTGCCAGCTCACAACTAGCGGGGCGCACAGATACGCAGTATTTT. Translation gives CASSQLAGRTDTQYF.

The rearrangement joins TRBV27 to TRBJ1-5, with a weak D call TRBD1 (6 bases). The CDR3 sequence is 14 residues long. The germline CDR1 and CDR2 sequences are MNHEY and SMNVEV (reference sequence). V lost 6 bases, J lost 3 bases, and 12 bases lay in between. The CDR3 DNA reads as TGTGCCAGCAGGGACAGAGGGCTCAATCAGCCCCAGCATTTT. It translates to CASRDRGLNQPQHF.

This clonotype was counted many times. The rearrangement joins TRBV10-3 to TRBJ1-1; TRBD1 might be the D (6 bases). Looked up from germline, CDR1 is ENHRY and CDR2 is SYGVKD. The CDR3 runs 13 residues. The ends were cut back, 9 bases at V and 1 base at J, with 12 bases in the middle. The CDR3 DNA reads TGTGCCATTCGCGGGACACCGAACACTGAAGCTTTCTTT. Translating gives CAIRGTPNTEAFF.

This sequence joins TRBV11-2 and TRBJ2-3; 7 bases line up with TRBD2. The CDR3 loop spans 16 amino acids. The germline V gene encodes CDR1 SGHAT and CDR2 FQNNGV. Germline trimming cut 1 base from V and 3 bases from J; bases unmatched to any gene: 7. The CDR3 nucleotides are TGTGCCAGCAGCTTAGGTCATTCGGGGGGTACAGATACGCAGTATTTT. Encoded protein: CASSLGHSGGTDTQYF. The variable domain in full, with the rest retrieved from reference TRBV11-2 and TRBJ2-3, is EAGVAQSPRYKIIEKRQSVAFWCNPISGHATLYWYQQILGQGPKLLIQFQNNGVVDDSQLPKDRFSAERLKGVDSTLKIQPAKLEDSAVYLCASSLGHSGGTDTQYFGPGTRLTVL.

The rearrangement joins TRBV7-2 to TRBJ2-7, with D unresolved. Trimming removed 6 bases at V and 6 bases at J, with 18 bases between. The CDR3 has 14 amino acids. Germline CDR1 reads SGHTA; CDR2 reads FQGNSA. CDR3 region: CASSIRLPPSEQYF. Written as DNA, the CDR3 is TGTGCCAGCAGTATAAGACTGCCACCCTCCGAGCAGTACTTC.

The chain joins TRBV4-3 to TRBJ1-4, with TRBD1 matching over 7 bases. Per the germline V gene, CDR1 is LGHNA and CDR2 is YSLEER. CDR3 size: 15 residues. V lost 1 base, J lost 7 bases, and 6 bases stayed unmatched. The CDR3 DNA reads TGCGCCAGCAGCCAAGGACAGGGCCCACCTGAAAAACTGTTTTTT. It codes for CASSQGQGPPEKLFF.

J is TRBJ2-1 and V is TRBV6-2 or TRBV6-3, with no clear D. The germline V and J ends were trimmed by 5 bases and 2 bases, with 16 bases remaining between them. Germline CDR1 and CDR2: MNHEY and SVGEGT. This CDR3 is built from 16 residues. CDR3 nucleotides: TGTGCCAGCAGTCCAACCAGGTTTGGCGCCTACAATGAGCAGTTCTTC. This gives the protein CASSPTRFGAYNEQFF.

This clonotype came up many times. V usage is TRBV4-1 and J usage is TRBJ2-1, with 12 bases that match TRBD2. CDR1 MGHRA and CDR2 YSYEKL come from the germline V gene. The CDR3 contains 17 residues. Germline trimming cut 0 bases from V and 2 bases from J; bases unmatched to any gene: 2. CDR3 in amino acids: CASSQETSGGAYNEQFF. CDR3 in DNA: TGCGCCAGCAGCCAAGAGACTAGCGGGGGAGCCTACAATGAGCAGTTCTTC.

The chain has TRBV4-2 and TRBJ2-1, with D possibly being TRBD1 or TRBD2 (5 bases each). Trimming shortened V by 0 bases and J by 9 bases, and 12 bases separated the two germline ends. The CDR3 runs to 14 residues. Looked up from germline, CDR1 is LGHNA and CDR2 is YNFKEQ. This CDR3 reads CASSQEREGTEQFF. The CDR3 DNA reads as TGTGCCAGCAGCCAAGAGCGAGAGGGGACTGAGCAGTTCTTC.

The chain has TRBV20-1 and TRBJ2-2; TRBD2 matches 9 bases. The CDR3 has 15 amino acids. V lost 3 bases to trimming and J lost 7 bases; unmatched junction nucleotides: 9. The germline gives CDR1 DFQATT, CDR2 SNEGSKA (reference sequence). The CDR3 coding sequence is TGCAGTGCTAGGGCCAGCGGGGGGTTTGGCGGGGAGCTGTTTTTT. The encoded protein is CSARASGGFGGELFF.

This clonotype was detected a few times. J is TRBJ1-2 and V is TRBV7-8; D unresolved. Between the trimmed V and J ends, which lost 2 bases and 8 bases, there was a span of 21 bases. Germline values: CDR1 SGHVS, CDR2 FQNEAQ. The CDR3 contains 16 residues. The CDR3, as DNA: TGTGCCAGCAGCTTAAATCAGGCCCTCAGTGATTTCGGCTACACCTTC. Its protein product is CASSLNQALSDFGYTF.

This clonotype occurred a few times. The chain combines TRBV27 with TRBJ2-3, with 9 bases fitting TRBD2. The CDR3 contains 15 residues. From germline, CDR1 is MNHEY and CDR2 SMNVEV (reference sequence). The trim removed 1 base at V and 3 bases at J, leaving 2 bases unmatched. CDR3 loop: CASSLFGLATDTQYF. The CDR3 DNA reads as TGTGCCAGCAGTTTATTCGGACTAGCGACAGATACGCAGTATTTT.

For this clonotype: Its ends do not fully match the called genes, so a read error is possible. The chain recombines TRBV3-1 with TRBJ2-1; the match to TRBD2 covers 8 bases. The CDR3 length is 15 residues. The germline gives CDR1 LGHDT, CDR2 YNNKEL (reference sequence). CDR3 protein: CACSQGRGAYNEQFF. CDR3 bases: TGTGCCTGCAGCCAAGGGCGGGGGGCTTACAATGAGCAGTTCTTC.

This clonotype was found a few times. V usage is TRBV24-1 and J usage is TRBJ1-6; 8 bases match TRBD1. The germline V gene encodes CDR1 KGHDR and CDR2 SFDVKD. The trim removed 5 bases at V and 0 bases at J, leaving 14 bases unmatched. The CDR3 runs to 20 residues. CDR3 sequence reads: CATSGPYATGGSSYNSPLHF. In DNA form, the CDR3 reads TGTGCCACCAGTGGCCCCTATGCCACAGGGGGGAGCTCCTATAATTCACCCCTCCACTTT.

V usage is TRBV10-3 and J usage is TRBJ1-2; D remains unclear. V lost 2 bases, J lost 4 bases, and 11 bases lay in between. CDR1 and CDR2 from the germline V gene are ENHRY and SYGVKD. This CDR3 comprises 14 residues. The CDR3 loop reads CAISERETAYGYTF. The DNA for the CDR3 is TGTGCCATCAGTGAGAGGGAGACGGCCTATGGCTACACCTTC.

This clonotype was seen only a few times. The chain employs TRBV7-6 and TRBJ1-6; 8 positions match TRBD1. V dropped 5 bases and J dropped 4; count of bases not matched to a gene: 7. Per germline, CDR1 SGHVS and CDR2 FNYEAQ. The CDR3 is 16 amino acids. The CDR3 loop reads CASSTRTGPYNSPLHF. The CDR3 DNA reads as TGTGCCAGCAGCACCCGGACAGGGCCGTATAATTCACCCCTCCACTTT.

In this sample, this clonotype turned up many times. The genes are TRBV5-1 and TRBJ1-2; tentatively, D is TRBD1 (6 bases). The germline V gene has CDR1 SGHRS and CDR2 YFSETQ. The CDR3 covers 13 residues. V was shortened by 6 bases and J by 2 bases, with 11 bases between the two germline ends. CDR3 in DNA: TGCGCCAGCACAGGGGCGACCAACTATGGCTACACCTTC. It translates to CASTGATNYGYTF.

A few counts support this clonotype. V and J are TRBV6-2 or TRBV6-3 and TRBJ2-3, with 7 bases aligning to TRBD1. The germline V gene has CDR1 MNHEY and CDR2 SVGEGT. Trimming removed 6 bases from V and 1 base from J; junction bases left unmatched: 10. The CDR3 sequence is 16 residues long. CDR3 sequence (DNA): TGTGCCAGCAGGGACGGACGACAGGGCCGCACAGATACGCAGTATTTT. Translation: CASRDGRQGRTDTQYF.

This clonotype was detected ten times or more. The chain combines TRBV5-1 with TRBJ1-6, with D unclear. Germline V gene lookup returns CDR1 SGHRS and CDR2 YFSETQ. Trimming cost V 0 bases and J 5 bases, with 9 bases left between them. This CDR3 region has 15 residues. The CDR3 sequence: CASSLDRAHNSPLHF. The CDR3, as DNA: TGCGCCAGCAGCTTGGACCGGGCCCATAATTCACCCCTCCACTTT.

This clonotype was observed many times. This chain uses TRBV9 with TRBJ1-2; 7 positions agree with TRBD1. The germline V gene encodes CDR1 SGDLS and CDR2 YYNGEE. Losses at the gene ends were 4 bases for V and 3 bases for J; bases not matched to a gene: 3. CDR3 length equals 13 residues. The CDR3 protein is CASSQGTDYGYTF. The CDR3 DNA follows: TGTGCCAGCAGCCAGGGGACAGACTATGGCTACACCTTC. Drawing the rest from reference TRBV9 and TRBJ1-2, the complete variable domain is DSGVTQTPKHLITATGQRVTLRCSPRSGDLSVYWYQQSLDQGLQFLIQYYNGEERAKGNILERFSAQQFPDLHSELNLSSLELGDSALYFCASSQGTDYGYTFGSGTRLTVV.

This rearrangement joins TRBV4-2 to TRBJ1-1; TRBD1 agrees at 7 bases. Germline CDR1 is LGHNA and CDR2 is YNFKEQ. V trimming: 3 bases; J trimming: 2 bases; junction bases outside the gene matches: 12. The CDR3 runs to 17 residues. The CDR3 loop is CASSHFPGQKGNTEAFF. Here the CDR3 DNA reads TGTGCCAGCAGCCACTTCCCGGGACAGAAAGGAAACACTGAAGCTTTCTTT.

The V gene is TRBV7-3, the J gene TRBJ1-1, with D unclear. CDR1 is SGHTA, CDR2 FQGTGA, per germline. V lost 3 bases, J lost 1 base, and 6 bases lay in between. This CDR3 has 13 residues. The CDR3 loop is CASSFIRNTEAFF. In nucleotides, the CDR3 is TGTGCCAGCAGCTTCATCAGGAACACTGAAGCTTTCTTT.

This clonotype was seen a handful of times. The V call is TRBV5-6, the J call TRBJ1-1; D remains ambiguous. Germline CDR1 reads SGHDT; CDR2 reads YYEEEE. V was cut by 1 base and J by 4 bases, with 17 bases left in between. The CDR3 is 16 residues long. CDR3 DNA: TGTGCCAGCAGCTTGAGGCTAGATTTGTCCGTCACTGAAGCTTTCTTT. Its protein product is CASSLRLDLSVTEAFF.

This clonotype was counted between two and nine times. The chain employs TRBV5-1 and TRBJ2-7; D call uncertain. Germline-derived CDR1 and CDR2 are SGHRS and YFSETQ. V dropped 5 bases and J dropped 2 bases, with 11 bases sitting between them. The CDR3 is 13 residues long. In nucleotides, the CDR3 is TGCGCCAGCAGTTTCATCGATACCTACGAGCAGTACTTC. This codes for CASSFIDTYEQYF. Variable domain in full (rest from reference TRBV5-1 and TRBJ2-7): KAGVTQTPRYLIKTRGQQVTLSCSPISGHRSVSWYQQTPGQGLQFLFEYFSETQRNKGNFPGRFSGRQFSNSRSEMNVSTLELGDSALYLCASSFIDTYEQYFGPGTRLTVT.

This chain uses TRBV7-9 with TRBJ1-5; TRBD1 is a possible D gene (5 bases). The V gene lost 2 bases and the J gene lost 5 bases, with 7 bases spanning the gap. The CDR3 loop spans 13 amino acids. CDR1 and CDR2 (germline): SEHNR, FQNEAQ (reference sequence). The CDR3 here is CASSLPGDQPQHF. The CDR3 bases are TGTGCCAGCAGCTTACCGGGGGATCAGCCCCAGCATTTT.

The chain uses TRBV3-1 and TRBJ2-2; D assignment may be TRBD1 or TRBD2 (5 bases each). Germline lookup yields CDR1 LGHDT and CDR2 YNNKEL (reference sequence). CDR3 size: 15 residues. V dropped 6 bases and J dropped 2 bases, with 13 bases sitting between them. CDR3 coding DNA: TGTGCCAGCAGTCGGGACGGAACTAACACCGGGGAGCTGTTTTTT. Its protein is CASSRDGTNTGELFF.